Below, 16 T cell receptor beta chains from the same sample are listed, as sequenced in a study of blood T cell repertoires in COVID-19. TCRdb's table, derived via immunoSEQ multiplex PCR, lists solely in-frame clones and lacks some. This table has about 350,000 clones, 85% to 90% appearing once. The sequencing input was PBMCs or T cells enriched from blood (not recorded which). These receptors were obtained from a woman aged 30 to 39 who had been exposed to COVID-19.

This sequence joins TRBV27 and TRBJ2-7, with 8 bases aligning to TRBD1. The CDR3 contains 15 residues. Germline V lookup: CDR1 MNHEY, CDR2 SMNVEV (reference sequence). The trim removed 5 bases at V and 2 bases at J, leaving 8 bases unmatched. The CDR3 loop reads CASSAPGTGPYEQYF. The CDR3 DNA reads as TGTGCCAGCAGTGCCCCAGGGACAGGACCCTACGAGCAGTACTTC.

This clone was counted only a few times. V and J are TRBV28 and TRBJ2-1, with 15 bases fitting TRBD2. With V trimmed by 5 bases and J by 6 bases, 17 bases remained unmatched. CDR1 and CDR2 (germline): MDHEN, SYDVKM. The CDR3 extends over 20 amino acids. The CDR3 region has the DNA TGTGCCAGCAGTACGGAATCCGGGACTAGCGGGAGGAACCCCCTCAATGAGCAGTTCTTC. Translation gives CASSTESGTSGRNPLNEQFF. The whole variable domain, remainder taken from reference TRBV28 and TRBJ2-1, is DVKVTQSSRYLVKRTGEKVFLECVQDMDHENMFWYRQDPGLGLRLIYFSYDVKMKEKGDIPEGYSVSREKKERFSLILESASTNQTSMYLCASSTESGTSGRNPLNEQFFGPGTRLTVL.

The CDR3: CASSLPGLGETQYF. The DNA for the CDR3 is TGTGCCAGCAGTTTACCGGGACTGGGGGAGACCCAGTACTTC. V and J are TRBV27 and TRBJ2-5, with D possibly matching TRBD2 (6 bases). CDR3 size: 14 residues. Germline values: CDR1 MNHEY, CDR2 SMNVEV (reference sequence). V dropped 2 bases and J dropped 5 bases, with 12 bases sitting between them.

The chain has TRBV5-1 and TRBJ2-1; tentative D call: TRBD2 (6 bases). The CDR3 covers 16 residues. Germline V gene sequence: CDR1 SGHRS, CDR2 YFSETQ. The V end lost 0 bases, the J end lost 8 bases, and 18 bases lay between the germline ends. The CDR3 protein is CASSLDAGTGEDEQFF. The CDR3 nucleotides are TGCGCCAGCAGCTTGGACGCCGGGACTGGAGAGGATGAGCAGTTCTTC.

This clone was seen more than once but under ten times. In DNA form, the CDR3 reads TGTGCCAGCAGTGAACTAGAAATCAGCTCCTACGAGCAGTACTTC. This translates into CASSELEISSYEQYF. This sequence joins TRBV2 and TRBJ2-7; no firm D call. The ends were cut back, 2 bases at V and 0 bases at J, with 11 bases in the middle. Germline values: CDR1 SNHLY, CDR2 FYNNEI. CDR3 length: 15 residues.

The chain's CDR3 is CASSHKPGTVYEQYF. CDR3 bases: TGTGCCAGCAGCCATAAGCCCGGGACAGTCTACGAGCAGTACTTC. The J gene is TRBJ2-7, the V gene TRBV5-6; 7 bases match TRBD1. The CDR3 is 15 residues long. Germline trimming cut 4 bases from V and 3 bases from J; bases unmatched to any gene: 10. Per the germline V gene, CDR1 is SGHDT and CDR2 is YYEEEE.

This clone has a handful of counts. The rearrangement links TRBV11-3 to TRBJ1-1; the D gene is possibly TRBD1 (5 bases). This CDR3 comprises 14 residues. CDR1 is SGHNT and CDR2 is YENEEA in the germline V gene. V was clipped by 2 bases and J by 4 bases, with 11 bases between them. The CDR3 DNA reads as TGTGCCAGCAGCTTATCGGGGGTGGGCACTGAAGCTTTCTTT. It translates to CASSLSGVGTEAFF.

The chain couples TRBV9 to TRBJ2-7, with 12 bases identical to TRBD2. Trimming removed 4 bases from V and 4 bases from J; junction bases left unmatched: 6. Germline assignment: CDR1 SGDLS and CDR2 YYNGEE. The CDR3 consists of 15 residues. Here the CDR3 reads CASSPKTSGSYEQYF. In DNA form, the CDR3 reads TGTGCCAGCAGCCCAAAGACTAGCGGGAGTTACGAGCAGTACTTC.

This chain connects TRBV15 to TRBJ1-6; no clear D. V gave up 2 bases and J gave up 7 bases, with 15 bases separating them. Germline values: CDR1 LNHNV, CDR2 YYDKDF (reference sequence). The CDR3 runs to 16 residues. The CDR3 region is CATSRPSSGGNSPLHF. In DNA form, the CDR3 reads TGTGCCACCAGCAGACCTTCGTCGGGCGGGAATTCACCCCTCCACTTT.

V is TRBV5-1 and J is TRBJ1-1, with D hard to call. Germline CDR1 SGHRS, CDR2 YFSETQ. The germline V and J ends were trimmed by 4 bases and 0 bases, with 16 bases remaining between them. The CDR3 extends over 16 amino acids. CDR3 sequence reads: CASSPNNGFMNTEAFF. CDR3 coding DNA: TGCGCCAGCAGCCCGAACAACGGGTTTATGAACACTGAAGCTTTCTTT.

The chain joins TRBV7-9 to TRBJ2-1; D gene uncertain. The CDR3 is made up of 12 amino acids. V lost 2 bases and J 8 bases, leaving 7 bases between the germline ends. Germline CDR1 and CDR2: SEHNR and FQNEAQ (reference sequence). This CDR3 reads CASSLLRYEQFF. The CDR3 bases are TGTGCCAGCAGCTTACTCAGGTATGAGCAGTTCTTC.

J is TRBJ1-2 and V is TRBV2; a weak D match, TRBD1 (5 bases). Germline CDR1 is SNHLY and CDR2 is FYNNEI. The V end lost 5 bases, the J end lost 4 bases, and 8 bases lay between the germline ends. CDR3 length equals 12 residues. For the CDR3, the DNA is TGTGCCAGCAGTCTAGACAGCTATGGCTACACCTTC. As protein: CASSLDSYGYTF.

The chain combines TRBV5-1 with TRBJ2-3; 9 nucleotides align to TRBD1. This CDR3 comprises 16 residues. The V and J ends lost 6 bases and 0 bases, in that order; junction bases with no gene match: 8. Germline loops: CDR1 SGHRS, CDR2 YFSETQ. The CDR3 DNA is TGCGCCAGCACGAGTTTCGGGACAGGGAGCACAGATACGCAGTATTTT. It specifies CASTSFGTGSTDTQYF.

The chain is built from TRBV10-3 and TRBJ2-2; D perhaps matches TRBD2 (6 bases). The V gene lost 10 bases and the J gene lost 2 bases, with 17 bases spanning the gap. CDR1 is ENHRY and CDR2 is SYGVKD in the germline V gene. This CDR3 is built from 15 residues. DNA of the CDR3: TGTGCCACGATCCGCGCAGGGACTAACACCGGGGAGCTGTTTTTT. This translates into CATIRAGTNTGELFF.

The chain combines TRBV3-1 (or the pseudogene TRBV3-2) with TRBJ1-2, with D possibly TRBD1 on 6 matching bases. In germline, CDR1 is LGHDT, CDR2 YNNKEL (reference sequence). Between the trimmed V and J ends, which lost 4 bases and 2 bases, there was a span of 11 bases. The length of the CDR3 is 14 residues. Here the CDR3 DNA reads TGTGCCAGCAGCCCTACGGGACACAACTATGGCTACACCTTC. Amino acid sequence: CASSPTGHNYGYTF.

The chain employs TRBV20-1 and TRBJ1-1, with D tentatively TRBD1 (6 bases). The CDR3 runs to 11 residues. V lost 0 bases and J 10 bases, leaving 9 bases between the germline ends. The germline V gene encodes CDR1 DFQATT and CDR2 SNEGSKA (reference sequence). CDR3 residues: CSARDPDRAFF. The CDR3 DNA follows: TGCAGTGCTAGAGACCCGGACAGAGCTTTCTTT.